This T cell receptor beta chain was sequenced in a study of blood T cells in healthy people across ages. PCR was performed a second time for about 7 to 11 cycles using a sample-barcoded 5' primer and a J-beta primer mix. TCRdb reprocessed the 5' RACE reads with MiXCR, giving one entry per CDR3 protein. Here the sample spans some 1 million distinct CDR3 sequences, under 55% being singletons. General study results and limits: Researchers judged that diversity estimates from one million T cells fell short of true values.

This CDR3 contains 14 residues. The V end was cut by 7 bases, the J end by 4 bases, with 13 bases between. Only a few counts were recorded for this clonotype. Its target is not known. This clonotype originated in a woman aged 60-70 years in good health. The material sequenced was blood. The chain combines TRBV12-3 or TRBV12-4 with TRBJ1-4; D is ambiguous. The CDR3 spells CASKDDKSNEKLFF. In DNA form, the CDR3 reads TGTGCCAGCAAGGACGACAAGAGTAATGAAAAACTGTTTTTT.